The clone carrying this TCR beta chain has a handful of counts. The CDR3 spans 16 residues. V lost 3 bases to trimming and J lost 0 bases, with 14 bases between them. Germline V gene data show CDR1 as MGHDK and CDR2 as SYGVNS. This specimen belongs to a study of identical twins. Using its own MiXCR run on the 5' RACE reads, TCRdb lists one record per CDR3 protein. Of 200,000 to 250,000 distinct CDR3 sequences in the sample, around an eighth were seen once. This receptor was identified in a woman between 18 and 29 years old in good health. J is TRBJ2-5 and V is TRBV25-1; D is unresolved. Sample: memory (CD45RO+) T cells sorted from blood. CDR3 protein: CASSDLGTGDQETQYF. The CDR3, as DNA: TGTGCCAGCAGTGATCTCGGAACGGGTGACCAAGAGACCCAGTACTTC.